The 22 T cell receptor beta chains below come from one sample, sequenced in a study of vaccination and CD4 T cells after COVID-19 (dated by TCRdb to the early 2020s). The sample's treatment or condition label, decoded: roughly 11-day PBMC culture with coronavirus spike peptide pools or control peptides (ViraFEST assay). No antigen is known for these receptors. The receptor library was made with PCR. Sequencer: Illumina iSeq 100. DNA from cultured CD4+ T cells underwent TCR sequencing with the Oncomine TCR Beta short-read assay at the Johns Hopkins FTIC core. Using fastp at Q25 and MiXCR, TCRdb reprocessed the public reads and kept productive beta chains. Rows merge per CDR3 protein into single entries with the most common DNA and genes. The sample yields about 24,000 distinct CDR3 sequences; 45% to 50% were counted once. The leading ten clones occupy about 6.3% of the sample. What was sequenced was CD4+ T cells from blood, cultured in vitro. The receptors originated from a human donor who had recovered from COVID-19.

The chain has TRBV7-2 and TRBJ2-7; D is undetermined. Trimming shortened V by 3 bases and J by 7 bases, and 19 bases separated the two germline ends. Germline V gene data show CDR1 as SGHTA and CDR2 as FQGNSA. There are 15 residues in the CDR3. As DNA, the CDR3 is TGTGCCAGCAGCTTTAATCTGGGCGTACTGGGGGAGCAGTACTTC. Protein product: CASSFNLGVLGEQYF.

This chain links TRBV28 with TRBJ2-5, with D unclear. CDR3 length: 13 residues. The germline gives CDR1 MDHEN, CDR2 SYDVKM. V gave up 7 bases and J gave up 5 bases, with 14 bases separating them. This chain's CDR3 is CASKRWVVETQYF. CDR3 nucleotides: TGTGCCAGCAAGAGGTGGGTCGTGGAGACCCAGTACTTC.

The chain's CDR3 is CASRQEWGNQPQHF. The CDR3 coding sequence is TGTGCCAGCAGGCAGGAGTGGGGCAATCAGCCCCAGCATTTT. V usage is TRBV2 and J usage is TRBJ1-5; D unresolved. In germline, CDR1 is SNHLY, CDR2 FYNNEI. Trimming shortened V by 6 bases and J by 2 bases, and 11 bases separated the two germline ends. The CDR3 length is 14 residues.

Only a few counts were recorded for this clonotype. At one boundary the junction diverges from the germline segment, which might be a read error. The V call is TRBV7-7, the J call TRBJ2-2, with 7 nucleotides matching TRBD1. Germline-derived CDR1 and CDR2 are SSHAT and FNYEAQ (reference sequence). The CDR3 contains 13 residues. The CDR3 here is CASSPDRAGELFF. CDR3 DNA: TGTGCTAGCAGCCCTGACAGGGCCGGGGAGCTGTTTTTT.

V and J are TRBV4-2 and TRBJ1-6; 9 positions agree with TRBD1. Germline V gene data show CDR1 as LGHNA and CDR2 as YNFKEQ. V dropped 0 bases and J dropped 7; count of bases not matched to a gene: 10. The CDR3 loop spans 18 amino acids. CDR3 bases: TGTGCCAGCAGCCAAGACCCCGATACAGGGGGCGGCAATTCACCCCTCCACTTT. Protein product: CASSQDPDTGGGNSPLHF.

The chain is built from TRBV5-6 and TRBJ1-6; D gene uncertain. The V end was cut by 3 bases, the J end by 10 bases, with 17 bases between. This CDR3 is 15 amino acids long. Germline V gene data show CDR1 as SGHDT and CDR2 as YYEEEE. CDR3 protein: CASSWRGLLGSPLHF. CDR3 in DNA: TGTGCCAGCAGCTGGAGAGGACTGCTCGGATCACCCCTCCACTTT.

The J gene is TRBJ2-1, the V gene TRBV9; possibly TRBD1 or TRBD2 for D (7 bases each). Germline V gene data show CDR1 as SGDLS and CDR2 as YYNGEE. The CDR3 sequence is 14 residues long. The germline V and J ends were trimmed by 1 base and 7 bases, with 12 bases remaining between them. CDR3 in amino acids: CASSVFQGGNEQFF. DNA for the CDR3: TGTGCCAGCAGCGTATTCCAGGGGGGGAATGAGCAGTTCTTC.

The chain employs TRBV10-3 and TRBJ1-1, with TRBD1 matching 10 bases. CDR3 length: 15 residues. CDR1 and CDR2 (germline): ENHRY, SYGVKD. The V gene end was trimmed by 6 bases and the J gene end by 2 bases; junction bases not matched to a gene: 6. The CDR3 bases are TGTGCCATCAGATCGGGACAGGGGAGAAACACTGAAGCTTTCTTT. This translates into CAIRSGQGRNTEAFF.

This clonotype was found a few times. The junction and the germline gene differ at one end; a read error may be behind it. This chain links TRBV2 with TRBJ2-7; 8 nucleotides agree with TRBD2. This CDR3 comprises 14 residues. Germline CDR1 and CDR2: SNHLY and FYNNEI. In nucleotides, the CDR3 is TGTGCCAGCAGTGAAAATCCCCCGGGTAGCGGGGAGGTCTTC. This gives the protein CASSENPPGSGEVF. The whole variable domain, remainder taken from reference TRBV2 and TRBJ2-7, is EPEVTQTPSHQVTQMGQEVILRCVPISNHLYFYWYRQILGQKVEFLVSFYNNEISEKSEIFDDQFSVERPDGSNFTLKIRSTKLEDSAMYFCASSENPPGSGEVFGPGTRLTVT.

This clonotype was counted between two and nine times. This chain uses TRBV10-1 with TRBJ2-5, with D tentatively TRBD2 (6 bases). The CDR3 loop spans 14 amino acids. Germline CDR1 WNHNN, CDR2 SYGVQD (reference sequence). Trimming took 3 bases from V and 4 from J, leaving 12 bases between them. CDR3 loop: CASSENGGRETQYF. The CDR3 region has the DNA TGCGCCAGCAGTGAAAACGGGGGTCGAGAGACCCAGTACTTC.

This chain links TRBV28 with TRBJ1-6; 7 nucleotides match TRBD1. The CDR3 loop spans 18 amino acids. With V trimmed by 1 base and J by 2 bases, 8 bases remained unmatched. Germline V gene lookup returns CDR1 MDHEN and CDR2 SYDVKM. The CDR3 DNA follows: TGTGCCAGCAGTTTATCCGCGACAGGGTACCCCTATAATTCACCCCTCCACTTT. Amino acid sequence: CASSLSATGYPYNSPLHF.

This clonotype was seen more than once but under ten times. The chain carries TRBV11-1 and TRBJ2-2; the D is unclear. The CDR3 consists of 14 residues. Germline CDR1 reads SGHAT; CDR2 reads FQDESV (reference sequence). V was cut by 0 bases and J by 7 bases, with 9 bases left in between. DNA for the CDR3: TGTGCCAGCAGCTTAGCGCACTCCAACGGGGAGCTGTTTTTT. Amino acid sequence: CASSLAHSNGELFF. Using reference TRBV11-1 and TRBJ2-2 for the parts outside the CDR3, the full variable domain is EAEVAQSPRYKITEKSQAVAFWCDPISGHATLYWYRQILGQGPELLVQFQDESVVDDSQLPKDRFSAERLKGVDSTLKIQPAELGDSAMYLCASSLAHSNGELFFGEGSRLTVL.

V gene TRBV6-2 or TRBV6-3 combines with J gene TRBJ2-5; 8 bases are a match to TRBD1. Trimming took 5 bases from V and 3 from J; bases not matched to a gene: 5. CDR1 and CDR2 from the germline V gene are MNHEY and SVGEGT. The CDR3 contains 14 residues. The CDR3 DNA reads as TGTGCCAGCAGTCCGGACAGGGACAAAGAGACCCAGTACTTC. Amino acid sequence: CASSPDRDKETQYF.

The genes are TRBV24-1 and TRBJ2-5; D is possibly TRBD1 (5 bases). This CDR3 contains 13 residues. V was shortened by 9 bases and J by 2 bases, with 12 bases between the two germline ends. Germline loops: CDR1 KGHDR, CDR2 SFDVKD. The CDR3 loop reads CATARAEQETQYF. In nucleotides, the CDR3 is TGTGCCACCGCCAGGGCTGAACAAGAGACCCAGTACTTC.

This clonotype showed up just a few times. This sequence joins TRBV7-3 and TRBJ2-6; 7 nucleotides line up with TRBD1. Trimming removed 4 bases from V and 4 bases from J; junction bases left unmatched: 10. Germline CDR1 is SGHTA and CDR2 is FQGTGA. The CDR3 is 17 residues long. Written as DNA, the CDR3 is TGTGCCAGCAGCTCCCGACCGACAGGGACCGGGGCCAACGTCCTGACTTTC. Amino acids: CASSSRPTGTGANVLTF.

This clonotype was seen a handful of times. The V gene is TRBV6-1, the J gene TRBJ1-5, with D possibly being TRBD1 (6 bases). CDR1 is MNHNS and CDR2 is SASEGT in the germline V gene. The V and J ends lost 6 bases and 2 bases respectively, with 11 bases between them. This CDR3 has 14 residues. The CDR3 nucleotides read TGTGCCAGCAGGGGACACCTTGGCAATCAGCCCCAGCATTTT. It translates to CASRGHLGNQPQHF.

This clonotype was counted a single time. This chain uses TRBV4-3 with TRBJ2-1; 8 nucleotides align to TRBD2. CDR1 LGHNA and CDR2 YSLEER come from the germline V gene. The CDR3 extends over 16 amino acids. The junction had 8 bases not matched to a gene; V was cut back by 2 bases and J by 5 bases. The CDR3 sequence is CASSQSGLATDNEQFF. The DNA of the CDR3 is TGCGCCAGCAGCCAATCTGGACTAGCTACTGACAATGAGCAGTTCTTC.

The table lists this clonotype with a few counts. The V and J genes are TRBV2 and TRBJ1-5; D possibly corresponds to TRBD1 (5 bases). The CDR3 loop spans 16 amino acids. V was trimmed by 5 bases and J by 2 bases, leaving 16 bases between them. Germline V CDR1 and CDR2: SNHLY, FYNNEI. The CDR3 DNA reads as TGTGCCAGCAGTCTCCCGGGCTTGGGGGGCAATCAGCCCCAGCATTTT. It translates to CASSLPGLGGNQPQHF.

This clonotype was seen a few times. The V gene is TRBV24-1, the J gene TRBJ2-5, with D possibly being TRBD1 (6 bases). V was shortened by 4 bases and J by 5 bases, with 16 bases between the two germline ends. The CDR3 is made up of 15 amino acids. Germline V gives CDR1 KGHDR, CDR2 SFDVKD. DNA of the CDR3: TGTGCCACCAGTGACAAGACAGGTTTTCAGGAGACCCAGTACTTC. This sequence encodes CATSDKTGFQETQYF.

This chain connects TRBV7-9 to TRBJ1-2; TRBD1 might be the D (5 bases). Looked up from germline, CDR1 is SEHNR and CDR2 is FQNEAQ (reference sequence). Between the trimmed V and J ends, which lost 4 bases and 0 bases, there was a span of 18 bases. The CDR3 is 17 amino acids. In DNA form, the CDR3 reads TGTGCCAGCAGCTCCCTAGGCAGGGAGCCCTCTAACTATGGCTACACCTTC. Translated, it gives CASSSLGREPSNYGYTF.

This sequence joins TRBV6-1 and TRBJ1-2; the D gene is possibly TRBD1 (5 bases). The CDR3 has 13 amino acids. CDR1 and CDR2 (germline): MNHNS, SASEGT. V lost 5 bases to trimming and J lost 2 bases, with 9 bases between them. CDR3 protein: CASSLGRNYGYTF. CDR3 DNA sequence: TGTGCCAGCAGTCTGGGACGGAACTATGGCTACACCTTC.

This clonotype was seen only once. This CDR3 is CASRPGQGVREQYF. CDR3 nucleotides: TGTGCCAGCAGGCCGGGACAGGGAGTTCGGGAGCAGTACTTC. The chain joins TRBV6-1 to TRBJ2-7; TRBD1 matches 9 bases. The CDR3 has 14 residues. In germline, CDR1 is MNHNS, CDR2 SASEGT. V was clipped by 6 bases and J by 7 bases; unmatched bases: 10.